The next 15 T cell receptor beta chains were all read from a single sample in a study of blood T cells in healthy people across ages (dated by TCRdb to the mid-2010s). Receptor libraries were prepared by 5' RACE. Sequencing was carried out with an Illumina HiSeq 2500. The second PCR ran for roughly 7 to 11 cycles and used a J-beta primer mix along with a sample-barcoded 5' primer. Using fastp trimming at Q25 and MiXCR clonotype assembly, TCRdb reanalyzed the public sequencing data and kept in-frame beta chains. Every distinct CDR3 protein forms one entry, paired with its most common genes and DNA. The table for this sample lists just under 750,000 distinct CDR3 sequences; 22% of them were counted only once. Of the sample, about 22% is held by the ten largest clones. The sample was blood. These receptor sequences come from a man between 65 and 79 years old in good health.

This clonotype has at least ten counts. The CDR3 coding sequence is TGTGCCAGCAGCTTTGTGGGGGAGTTGGGCTACACCTTC. Translated: CASSFVGELGYTF. J is TRBJ1-2 and V is TRBV7-2; D may be TRBD1 (5 bases). V dropped 3 bases and J dropped 8 bases, with 13 bases sitting between them. The CDR3 spans 13 residues. Looked up from germline, CDR1 is SGHTA and CDR2 is FQGNSA.

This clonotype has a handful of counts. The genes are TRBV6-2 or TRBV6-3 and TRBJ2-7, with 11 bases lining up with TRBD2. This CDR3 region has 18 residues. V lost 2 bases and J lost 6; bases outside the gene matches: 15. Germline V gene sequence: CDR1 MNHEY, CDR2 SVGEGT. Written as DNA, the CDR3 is TGTGCCAGCAGTTACGTGATAGCGGGAGGGCCCTCGTCTCTCGAGCAGTACGTC. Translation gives CASSYVIAGGPSSLEQYV.

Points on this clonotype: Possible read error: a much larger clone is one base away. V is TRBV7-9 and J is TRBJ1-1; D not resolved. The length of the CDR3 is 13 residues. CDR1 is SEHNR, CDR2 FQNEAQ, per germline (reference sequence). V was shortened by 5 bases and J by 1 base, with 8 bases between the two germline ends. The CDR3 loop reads CASSPRTNTEAFF. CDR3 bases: TGTGCCAGCAGCCCCCGAACGAACACTGAAGCTTTCTTT. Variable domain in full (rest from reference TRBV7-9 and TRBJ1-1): DTGVSQNPRHKITKRGQNVTFRCDPISEHNRLYWYRQTLGQGPEFLTYFQNEAQLEKSRLLSDRFSAERPKGSFSTLEIQRTEQGDSAMYLCASSPRTNTEAFFGQGTRLTVV.

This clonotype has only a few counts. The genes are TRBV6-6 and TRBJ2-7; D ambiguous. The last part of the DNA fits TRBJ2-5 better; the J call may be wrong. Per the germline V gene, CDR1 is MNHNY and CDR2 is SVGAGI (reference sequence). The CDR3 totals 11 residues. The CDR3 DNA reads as TGTGCCAGCAGTAAATTAGAGACCCAGTACTTC. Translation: CASSKLETQYF.

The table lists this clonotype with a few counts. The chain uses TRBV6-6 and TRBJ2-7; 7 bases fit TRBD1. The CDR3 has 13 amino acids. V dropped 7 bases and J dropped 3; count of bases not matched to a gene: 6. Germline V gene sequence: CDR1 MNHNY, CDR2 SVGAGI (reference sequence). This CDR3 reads CASNRDSDYEQYF. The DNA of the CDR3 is TGTGCCAGCAACAGGGACAGCGACTACGAGCAGTACTTC.

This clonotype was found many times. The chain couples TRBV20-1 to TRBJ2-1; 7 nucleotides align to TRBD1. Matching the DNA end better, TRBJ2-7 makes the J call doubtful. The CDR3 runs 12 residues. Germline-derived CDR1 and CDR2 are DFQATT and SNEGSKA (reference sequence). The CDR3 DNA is TGCAGTTACAACAGGGGATTGCGCGAGCAGTACTTC. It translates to CSYNRGLREQYF.

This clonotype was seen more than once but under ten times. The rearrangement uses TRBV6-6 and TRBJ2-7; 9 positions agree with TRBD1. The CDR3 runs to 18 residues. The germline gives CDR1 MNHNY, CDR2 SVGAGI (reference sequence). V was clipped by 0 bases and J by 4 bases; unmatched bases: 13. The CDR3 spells CASSYSPGQGLVPYEQYF. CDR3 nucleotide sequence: TGTGCCAGCAGTTACTCTCCGGGACAGGGTCTGGTCCCTTACGAGCAGTACTTC.

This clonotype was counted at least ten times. Here the CDR3 DNA reads TGTGCCAGCAGTTCACCCACAGGGCTGGGGCAGCCCCAGCATTTT. This translates into CASSSPTGLGQPQHF. This sequence joins TRBV12-3 or TRBV12-4 and TRBJ1-5; D may be TRBD1 (6 bases). CDR3 length equals 15 residues. V was cut by 4 bases and J by 7 bases, with 17 bases left in between.

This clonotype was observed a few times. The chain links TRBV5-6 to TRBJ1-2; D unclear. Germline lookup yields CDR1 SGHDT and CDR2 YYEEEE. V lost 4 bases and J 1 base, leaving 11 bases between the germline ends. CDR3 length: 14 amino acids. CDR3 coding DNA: TGTGCCAGCAGCCCCGAAACAGATAACTATGGCTACACCTTC. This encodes CASSPETDNYGYTF.

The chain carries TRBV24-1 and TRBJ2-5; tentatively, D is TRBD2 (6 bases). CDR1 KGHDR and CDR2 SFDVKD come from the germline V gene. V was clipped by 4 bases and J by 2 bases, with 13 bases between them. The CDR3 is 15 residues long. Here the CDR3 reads CATSDRGTRQETQYF. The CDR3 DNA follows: TGTGCCACCAGTGACCGGGGGACTCGGCAAGAGACCCAGTACTTC.

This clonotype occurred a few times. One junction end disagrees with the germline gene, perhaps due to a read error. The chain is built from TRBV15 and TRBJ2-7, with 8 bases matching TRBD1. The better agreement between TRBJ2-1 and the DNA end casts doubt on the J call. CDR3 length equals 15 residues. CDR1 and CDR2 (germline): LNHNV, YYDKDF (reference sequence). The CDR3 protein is CAASRPFTGGNEQFF. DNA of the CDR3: TGTGCCGCCAGCAGACCATTTACAGGGGGCAATGAGCAGTTCTTC.

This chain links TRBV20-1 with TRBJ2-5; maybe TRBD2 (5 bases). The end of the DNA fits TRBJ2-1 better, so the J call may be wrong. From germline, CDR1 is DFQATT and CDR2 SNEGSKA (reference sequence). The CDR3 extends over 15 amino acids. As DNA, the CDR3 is TGCAGTGCTAGAGAAGGGAGATACACCTACAATGAGCAGTTCTTC. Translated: CSAREGRYTYNEQFF.

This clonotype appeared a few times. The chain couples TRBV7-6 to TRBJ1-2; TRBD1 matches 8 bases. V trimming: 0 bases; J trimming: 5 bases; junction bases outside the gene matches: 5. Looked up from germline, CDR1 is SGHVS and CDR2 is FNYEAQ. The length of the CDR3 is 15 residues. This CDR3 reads CASSLAHGQGYGYTF. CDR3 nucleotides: TGTGCCAGCAGCTTAGCGCACGGACAGGGTTATGGCTACACCTTC.

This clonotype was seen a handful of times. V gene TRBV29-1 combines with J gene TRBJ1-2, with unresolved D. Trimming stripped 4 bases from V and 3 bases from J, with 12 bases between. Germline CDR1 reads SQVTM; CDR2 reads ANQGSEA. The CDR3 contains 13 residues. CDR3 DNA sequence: TGCAGCGTTGTATACGGTTACGACTATGGCTACACCTTC. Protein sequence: CSVVYGYDYGYTF.

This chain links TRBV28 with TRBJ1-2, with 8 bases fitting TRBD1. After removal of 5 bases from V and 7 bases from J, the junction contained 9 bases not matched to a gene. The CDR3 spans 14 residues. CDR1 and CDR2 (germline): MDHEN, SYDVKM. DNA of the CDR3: TGTGCCAGCAGTCCAGGGGGCGCGGCTCCTGGCTACACCTTC. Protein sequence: CASSPGGAAPGYTF.